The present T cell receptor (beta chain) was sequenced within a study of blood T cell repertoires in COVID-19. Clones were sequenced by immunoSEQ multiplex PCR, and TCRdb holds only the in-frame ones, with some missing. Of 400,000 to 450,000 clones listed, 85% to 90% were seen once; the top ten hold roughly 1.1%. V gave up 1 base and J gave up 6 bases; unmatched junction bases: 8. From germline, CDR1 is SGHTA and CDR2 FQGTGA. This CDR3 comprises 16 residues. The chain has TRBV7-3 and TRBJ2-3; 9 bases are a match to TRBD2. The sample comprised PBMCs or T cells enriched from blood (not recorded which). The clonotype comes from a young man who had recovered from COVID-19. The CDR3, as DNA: TGTGCCAGCAGCTTAAATTTCGCGGGAGGGTCGGATACGCAGTATTTT. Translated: CASSLNFAGGSDTQYF. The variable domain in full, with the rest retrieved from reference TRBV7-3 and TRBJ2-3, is GAGVSQTPSNKVTEKGKYVELRCDPISGHTALYWYRQSLGQGPEFLIYFQGTGAADDSGLPNDRFFAVRPEGSVSTLKIQRTERGDSAVYLCASSLNFAGGSDTQYFGPGTRLTVL.